The 13 T cell receptor beta chains below were found in one sample sequenced in a study of PD-1 and CTLA-4 blockade in melanoma. This table comes from immunoSEQ multiplex PCR, and its TCRdb copy is limited to in-frame clones, with some not included. The sample shows 30,000 or so clones, approximately 90% of them seen only once. The sample here was CD8+ T cells from peripheral blood, taken from a patient given anti-PD-1 treatment. These receptors all come from a human donor with melanoma.

This chain uses TRBV9 with TRBJ2-1, with 11 bases identical to TRBD2. The V segment lost 3 bases and the J segment 7 bases; nucleotides outside the gene matches: 3. The V gene's germline CDR1 is SGDLS and CDR2 YYNGEE. The CDR3 contains 14 residues. The CDR3: CASSGSGRGNEQFF. The DNA of the CDR3 is TGTGCCAGCAGCGGTAGCGGGAGGGGGAATGAGCAGTTCTTC.

This chain's CDR3 is CASSYSTGNPSYGYTF. The CDR3 DNA is TGTGCCAGCAGTTACTCGACCGGGAACCCGAGCTATGGCTACACCTTC. This chain links TRBV6-5 with TRBJ1-2; D unresolved. The CDR3 extends over 16 amino acids. V gave up 0 bases and J gave up 4 bases, with 15 bases separating them. The germline CDR1 and CDR2 sequences are MNHEY and SVGAGI.

The CDR3 is CASAGDRENYEQYF. CDR3 DNA sequence: TGTGCCAGCGCGGGGGACAGGGAGAACTACGAGCAGTACTTC. This chain joins TRBV25-1 and TRBJ2-7, with 9 bases that match TRBD1. The CDR3 runs 14 residues. V gave up 8 bases and J gave up 3 bases; unmatched junction bases: 8. Germline lookup yields CDR1 MGHDK and CDR2 SYGVNS.

The chain has TRBV6-5 and TRBJ1-3; D gene ambiguous. The germline gives CDR1 MNHEY, CDR2 SVGAGI. The CDR3 length is 14 residues. Trimming took 4 bases from V and 3 from J, leaving 10 bases between them. CDR3 DNA: TGTGCCAGCAGTTCTTATAACAGTGGAAACACCATATATTTT. This translates into CASSSYNSGNTIYF.

This chain links TRBV24-1 with TRBJ1-5; TRBD1 agrees at 7 bases. The CDR3 is 16 amino acids. Trimming took 4 bases from V and 4 from J; bases not matched to a gene: 9. CDR1 and CDR2 (germline): KGHDR, SFDVKD. CDR3 sequence: CATSDRDSGSNQPQHF. The CDR3 DNA reads TGTGCCACCAGTGACAGGGACAGTGGTTCAAATCAGCCCCAGCATTTT.

The chain employs TRBV11-2 and TRBJ2-7; no clear D gene. The germline CDR1 and CDR2 sequences are SGHAT and FQNNGV. The CDR3 is 14 amino acids. The V end was cut by 5 bases, the J end by 4 bases, with 15 bases between. The DNA for the CDR3 is TGTGCCAGCAGCCTACTCGACAACAATTACGAGCAGTACTTC. This sequence encodes CASSLLDNNYEQYF.

This rearrangement joins TRBV11-2 to TRBJ2-1; 14 bases align to TRBD2. The CDR3 runs 19 residues. CDR1 is SGHAT and CDR2 is FQNNGV in the germline V gene. After removal of 3 bases from V and 3 bases from J, the junction contained 10 bases not matched to a gene. CDR3 sequence reads: CASSLGLAGEGGVYNEQFF. The CDR3 DNA follows: TGTGCCAGCAGCTTGGGACTAGCGGGAGAGGGGGGGGTCTACAATGAGCAGTTCTTC.

J is TRBJ2-7 and V is TRBV19; no reliable D call. The CDR3 length is 14 residues. Trimming shortened V by 1 base and J by 6 bases, and 13 bases separated the two germline ends. Germline CDR1 reads LNHDA; CDR2 reads SQIVND (reference sequence). The CDR3 reads CASSIGLLMSEQYF. The DNA of the CDR3 is TGTGCCAGTAGTATAGGGTTGTTGATGTCCGAGCAGTACTTC. Variable domain in full (rest from reference TRBV19 and TRBJ2-7): DGGITQSPKYLFRKEGQNVTLSCEQNLNHDAMYWYRQDPGQGLRLIYYSQIVNDFQKGDIAEGYSVSREKKESFPLTVTSAQKNPTAFYLCASSIGLLMSEQYFGPGTRLTVT.

The rearrangement uses TRBV3-1 (or the pseudogene TRBV3-2) and TRBJ1-3, with D possibly TRBD1 on 5 matching bases. The V and J ends lost 6 bases and 0 bases respectively, with 12 bases between them. This CDR3 region has 15 residues. CDR1 LGHDT and CDR2 YNNKEL come from the germline V gene (reference sequence). Here the CDR3 reads CASRPRVSSGNTIYF. The DNA of the CDR3 is TGTGCCAGCAGACCCAGGGTTTCCTCTGGAAACACCATATATTTT.

V and J are TRBV5-4 and TRBJ2-3; TRBD2 might be the D (5 bases). Germline-derived CDR1 and CDR2 are SGHNT and YYREEE (reference sequence). Trimming left V 3 bases short and J 3 bases short, with 11 bases between. The CDR3 extends over 14 amino acids. CDR3 sequence (DNA): TGTGCCAGCAGCTCAATCACTAGTACAGATACGCAGTATTTT. This sequence encodes CASSSITSTDTQYF.

This CDR3 reads CASSLLGGRTQYF. CDR3 DNA: TGTGCCAGCAGCTTACTCGGGGGGAGGACCCAGTACTTC. V is TRBV7-2 and J is TRBJ2-5; TRBD2 matches at 7 bases. V gave up 2 bases and J gave up 7 bases; unmatched junction bases: 4. Germline V gives CDR1 SGHTA, CDR2 FQGNSA. There are 13 residues in the CDR3.

The rearrangement joins TRBV15 to TRBJ2-2, with 10 bases lining up with TRBD2. The J segment lost 5 bases and the V segment lost 1 base, leaving 7 bases of the junction unmatched. The CDR3 spans 17 residues. Germline assignment: CDR1 LNHNV and CDR2 YYDKDF (reference sequence). CDR3 sequence: CATSRATSGVKTGELFF. For the CDR3, the DNA is TGTGCCACCAGCAGAGCAACTAGCGGGGTAAAGACCGGGGAGCTGTTTTTT.

The gene calls are TRBV7-9 and TRBJ2-1; D is ambiguous. Germline lookup yields CDR1 SEHNR and CDR2 FQNEAQ (reference sequence). Deletions cut 1 base from V and 5 bases from J, with 6 bases between. The CDR3 runs 13 residues. The CDR3 region has the DNA TGTGCCAGCAGCTTAGTGAGCGACAATGAGCAGTTCTTC. Amino acid sequence: CASSLVSDNEQFF.